The clone carrying this T cell receptor (beta chain) was observed many times. Its antigen is currently unknown. This sample is drawn from a study of T cells in Graves' hyperthyroidism and ophthalmopathy. Across the whole study: Pretreatment peripheral blood was obtained at initial diagnosis.

Amplification targeted TCR beta CDR3 regions from RNA transcripts. Using the HTBI primer set, a first-round RT-PCR was run on the TCR CDR3. From the multiplex PCR reads, TCRdb called clonotypes with MiXCR, one entry per CDR3 protein. Among more than 500,000 distinct CDR3 sequences listed, approximately 14% were seen once. The CDR3 has 14 residues. Looked up from germline, CDR1 is LGHDT and CDR2 is YNNKEL (reference sequence). The germline V and J ends were trimmed by 3 bases and 3 bases, with 11 bases remaining between them. Study-wide points: Median prediction lead before ophthalmopathy onset was around 6.9 months with the model.

The hyperthyroidism was newly diagnosed and had lasted under 2 months; the patients were aged 18 to 65. V is TRBV3-1 and J is TRBJ2-5, with D possibly being TRBD2 (5 bases). The sample taken for sequencing was blood. The TCR was taken from a woman aged 40 to 49 with Graves' hyperthyroidism. In nucleotides, the CDR3 is TGTGCCAGCAGCCACCAAAAGAGGGAAGAGACCCAGTACTTC. Encoded protein: CASSHQKREETQYF.